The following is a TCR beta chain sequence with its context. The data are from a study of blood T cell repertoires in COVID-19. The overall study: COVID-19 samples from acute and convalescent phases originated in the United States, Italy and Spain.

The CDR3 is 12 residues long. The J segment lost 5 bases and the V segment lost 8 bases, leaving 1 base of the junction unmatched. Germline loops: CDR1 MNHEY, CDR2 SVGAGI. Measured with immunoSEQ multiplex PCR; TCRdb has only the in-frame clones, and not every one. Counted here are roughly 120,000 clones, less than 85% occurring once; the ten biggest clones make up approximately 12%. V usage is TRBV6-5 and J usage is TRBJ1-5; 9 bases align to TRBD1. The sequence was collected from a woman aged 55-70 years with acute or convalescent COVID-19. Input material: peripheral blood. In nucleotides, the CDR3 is TGTGCCAGCTGGACAGGGGATCAGCCCCAGCATTTT. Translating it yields CASWTGDQPQHF.